A single sample gave rise to the 32 T cell receptor beta chains below, sequenced in a study of sequential checkpoint blockade in melanoma. The sample's treatment: randomized to nivolumab then ipilimumab (arm A) or the reverse (arm B). Produced via immunoSEQ multiplex PCR; TCRdb's table is partial and in-frame only. The sample lists fewer than 15,000 clones, 77% occurring once. Here the sequenced sample was CD8+ T cells sorted from blood (inferred from file names), taken from a patient given nivolumab and ipilimumab in sequence. The receptors originated from a human donor with melanoma.

The V and J genes are TRBV5-6 and TRBJ2-1, with TRBD2 matching 14 bases. CDR3 length equals 16 residues. Germline CDR1 reads SGHDT; CDR2 reads YYEEEE. V lost 0 bases to trimming and J lost 9 bases; unmatched junction nucleotides: 5. The CDR3, as DNA: TGTGCCAGCAGCTTGGTTGGGACTAGCGGGAGAAGTGAGCAGTTCTTC. It encodes CASSLVGTSGRSEQFF.

The chain is built from TRBV7-3 and TRBJ2-6; possibly TRBD1 for D (5 bases). Germline CDR1 is SGHTA and CDR2 is FQGTGA. Deletions cut 2 bases from V and 0 bases from J, with 8 bases between. CDR3 length equals 16 residues. The CDR3 here is CASSLPGNSGANVLTF. The CDR3 bases are TGTGCCAGCAGCTTACCAGGGAACTCTGGGGCCAACGTCCTGACTTTC.

This clone occurred once. CDR3 in amino acids: CASSLGTAYGYTF. CDR3 DNA sequence: TGTGCCAGCAGCTTGGGGACAGCCTATGGCTACACCTTC. V and J are TRBV5-4 and TRBJ1-2; D may be TRBD1 (6 bases). In germline, CDR1 is SGHNT, CDR2 YYREEE (reference sequence). There are 13 residues in the CDR3. The V and J ends lost 0 bases and 4 bases respectively, with 7 bases between them.

This clone was detected once. The rearrangement links TRBV7-3 to TRBJ1-5; tentative D call: TRBD1 (5 bases). This CDR3 contains 13 residues. Germline V gene lookup returns CDR1 SGHTA and CDR2 FQGTGA. V was trimmed by 2 bases and J by 7 bases, leaving 9 bases between them. DNA for the CDR3: TGTGCCAGCAGCTTATCGGGGGACCAGCCCCAGCATTTT. The encoded protein is CASSLSGDQPQHF.

This clone qualifies as medium-sized. V usage is TRBV10-3 and J usage is TRBJ1-5; TRBD1 might be the D (6 bases). This CDR3 has 15 amino acids. Between the trimmed V and J ends, which lost 2 bases and 6 bases, there was a span of 14 bases. CDR1 is ENHRY, CDR2 SYGVKD, per germline. CDR3 protein: CAISEVGGHGQPQHF. The CDR3 nucleotides are TGTGCCATCAGTGAGGTCGGGGGGCACGGTCAGCCCCAGCATTTT.

The V gene is TRBV7-3, the J gene TRBJ2-1; TRBD1 is a possible D gene (6 bases). This CDR3 has 16 residues. In germline, CDR1 is SGHTA, CDR2 FQGTGA. Deletions cut 4 bases from V and 3 bases from J, with 16 bases between. CDR3 sequence (DNA): TGTGCCAGCAGCTCTACCGGACAGTCCCTCTACAATGAGCAGTTCTTC. It codes for CASSSTGQSLYNEQFF.

This clone rates as medium-sized. This chain connects TRBV7-2 to TRBJ1-2; D not certain. Trimming removed 1 base at V and 0 bases at J, with 12 bases between. Germline V gene lookup returns CDR1 SGHTA and CDR2 FQGNSA. The CDR3 sequence is 16 residues long. For the CDR3, the DNA is TGTGCCAGCAGCTTAGATAAGCCGGGAACTAACTATGGCTACACCTTC. This gives the protein CASSLDKPGTNYGYTF.

This clone was counted only a few times. The rearrangement joins TRBV7-9 to TRBJ1-1, with D perhaps TRBD1 (6 bases). The CDR3 runs 14 residues. Deletions cut 4 bases from V and 4 bases from J, with 13 bases between. The germline gives CDR1 SEHNR, CDR2 FQNEAQ (reference sequence). CDR3 sequence reads: CASSYSQGITEAFF. The CDR3 DNA reads as TGTGCCAGCAGCTACTCACAGGGTATCACTGAAGCTTTCTTT. Filled out from reference TRBV7-9 and TRBJ1-1, the complete variable domain reads DTGVSQNPRHKITKRGQNVTFRCDPISEHNRLYWYRQTLGQGPEFLTYFQNEAQLEKSRLLSDRFSAERPKGSFSTLEIQRTEQGDSAMYLCASSYSQGITEAFFGQGTRLTVV.

The V call is TRBV5-4, the J call TRBJ2-3; 9 bases agree with TRBD1. The V segment lost 3 bases and the J segment 1 base; nucleotides outside the gene matches: 3. Germline CDR1 reads SGHNT; CDR2 reads YYREEE (reference sequence). CDR3 size: 15 residues. The CDR3 nucleotides read TGTGCCAGCAGCTCCGACAGGGGGGGCACAGATACGCAGTATTTT. It yields the protein CASSSDRGGTDTQYF.

In this sample, this clone turned up a few times. V usage is TRBV19 and J usage is TRBJ2-7; a possible D gene is TRBD2 (5 bases). CDR1 and CDR2 (germline): LNHDA, SQIVND (reference sequence). V dropped 5 bases and J dropped 0 bases, with 14 bases sitting between them. There are 15 residues in the CDR3. The CDR3 loop reads CASSAGMGGSYEQYF. DNA for the CDR3: TGTGCCAGTAGTGCGGGTATGGGCGGCTCCTACGAGCAGTACTTC.

This clone was counted a few times. V is TRBV19 and J is TRBJ2-7, with 7 bases aligning to TRBD1. This CDR3 region has 14 residues. Germline values: CDR1 LNHDA, CDR2 SQIVND (reference sequence). With 10 bases clipped from V and 0 bases from J, the junction kept 9 bases outside the gene matches. The CDR3 DNA sequence: TGTGCCACCATGGACAGGCAGAGCTCCTACGAGCAGTACTTC. This encodes CATMDRQSSYEQYF.

The V call is TRBV12-5, the J call TRBJ2-1; TRBD1 might be the D (6 bases). Trimming removed 6 bases at V and 7 bases at J, with 7 bases between. Germline-derived CDR1 and CDR2 are LGHNT and FRNRAP. This CDR3 comprises 11 residues. Written as DNA, the CDR3 is TGTGCTAGTGGACAGGGTAATGAGCAGTTCTTC. Translation: CASGQGNEQFF.

This chain connects TRBV19 to TRBJ2-2; D may be TRBD1 (7 bases). Trimming took off 10 bases at V and 3 bases at J, with 15 bases between the two ends. The CDR3 is made up of 14 amino acids. Per germline, CDR1 LNHDA and CDR2 SQIVND (reference sequence). The DNA of the CDR3 is TGTGCCACCCCGACAGGGAGGCACACCGGGGAGCTGTTTTTT. Encoded protein: CATPTGRHTGELFF.

The rearrangement links TRBV6-1 to TRBJ2-1; D is possibly TRBD1 (5 bases). V dropped 2 bases and J dropped 3 bases, with 14 bases sitting between them. In germline, CDR1 is MNHNS, CDR2 SASEGT. This CDR3 has 16 residues. In DNA, the CDR3 is TGTGCCAGCAGTGAATCCGGACATACCTTCTACAATGAGCAGTTCTTC. Protein sequence: CASSESGHTFYNEQFF.

This chain uses TRBV27 with TRBJ2-3; the match to TRBD2 covers 9 bases. Unmatched junction bases numbered 6, after V lost 2 bases and J lost 0 bases. CDR3 length equals 17 residues. CDR1 and CDR2 (germline): MNHEY, SMNVEV (reference sequence). The CDR3 DNA follows: TGTGCCAGCAGTTTACTAGGACTAGCGACAAGCACAGATACGCAGTATTTT. As protein: CASSLLGLATSTDTQYF.

This clone was found once. The J gene is TRBJ2-7, the V gene TRBV5-4; 10 positions agree with TRBD1. Germline CDR1 SGHNT, CDR2 YYREEE (reference sequence). V gave up 5 bases and J gave up 1 base; unmatched junction bases: 0. The CDR3 runs to 13 residues. This CDR3 reads CASRDRGSYEQYF. DNA for the CDR3: TGTGCCAGCAGGGACAGGGGGTCCTACGAGCAGTACTTC.

The J gene is TRBJ2-7, the V gene TRBV30, with D possibly matching TRBD2 (5 bases). Germline CDR1 and CDR2: GTSNPN and SVGIG (reference sequence). Between the trimmed V and J ends, which lost 0 bases and 5 bases, there was a span of 11 bases. CDR3 size: 13 residues. In DNA, the CDR3 is TGTGCCTGGAGTGTAGGGTTCGGGGACGAGCAGTACTTC. Translation: CAWSVGFGDEQYF.

A word on this clone: At the DNA level, this CDR3 is encoded by other sequences in the same sample as well. V usage is TRBV4-2 and J usage is TRBJ2-5, with TRBD2 matching 8 bases. Germline CDR1 LGHNA, CDR2 YNFKEQ. V lost 5 bases, J lost 2 bases, and 10 bases stayed unmatched. The CDR3 covers 16 residues. For the CDR3, the DNA is TGTGCCAGCAGCACACGGAGGGTAGCGGGGCAAGAGACCCAGTACTTC. It codes for CASSTRRVAGQETQYF.

This chain uses TRBV15 with TRBJ2-1; TRBD2 matches 9 bases. This CDR3 has 16 amino acids. Germline CDR1 LNHNV, CDR2 YYDKDF (reference sequence). V lost 1 base and J lost 3; bases outside the gene matches: 4. This CDR3 reads CATSRVLAGYYNEQFF. The CDR3 bases are TGTGCCACCAGCAGAGTTCTAGCGGGATACTACAATGAGCAGTTCTTC. Looking up the rest from reference TRBV15 and TRBJ2-1 gives the full variable domain: DAMVIQNPRYQVTQFGKPVTLSCSQTLNHNVMYWYQQKSSQAPKLLFHYYDKDFNNEADTPDNFQSRRPNTSFCFLDIRSPGLGDTAMYLCATSRVLAGYYNEQFFGPGTRLTVL.

V usage is TRBV21-1 and J usage is TRBJ1-5; the table calls TRBD1, which could not be checked here. TRBV21-1 is a recognized pseudogene. The CDR3 length is 18 residues. This CDR3 reads CASSIGLRDRGYNQPQHF. The CDR3 DNA is TGTGCCAGCAGCATTGGTCTTCGGGACAGGGGGTACAATCAGCCCCAGCATTTT.

Here the CDR3 DNA reads TGCGCCAGCAGCTTGGAGGGGGCGAGCAATCAGCCCCAGCATTTT. Protein sequence: CASSLEGASNQPQHF. V is TRBV5-1 and J is TRBJ1-5; 7 bases align to TRBD1. CDR1 SGHRS and CDR2 YFSETQ come from the germline V gene. CDR3 size: 15 residues. With 0 bases clipped from V and 1 base from J, the junction kept 1 base outside the gene matches.

The rearrangement links TRBV6-4 to TRBJ1-1; 7 bases align to TRBD1. Trimming at V came to 1 base and at J to 0 bases, leaving 11 bases not matched to a gene. CDR3 size: 18 residues. The germline CDR1 and CDR2 sequences are MRHNA and SNTAGT. Here the CDR3 reads CASSDFRQGARMNTEAFF. The CDR3 DNA reads as TGTGCCAGCAGTGACTTCAGACAGGGTGCGAGGATGAACACTGAAGCTTTCTTT.

The chain is built from TRBV7-9 and TRBJ2-1, with TRBD1 identical over 8 bases. V was pared by 5 bases and J by 8 bases, with 11 bases of the junction left unmatched. CDR1 is SEHNR, CDR2 FQNEAQ, per germline (reference sequence). The CDR3 sequence is 15 residues long. CDR3 bases: TGTGCCAGCAGCCAAACAGGGGGGTTTTTCCATGAGCAGTTCTTC. Translation: CASSQTGGFFHEQFF.

The chain couples TRBV27 to TRBJ2-1, with D maybe TRBD1 (6 bases). This CDR3 has 13 amino acids. Trimming took off 0 bases at V and 6 bases at J, with 6 bases between the two ends. Looked up from germline, CDR1 is MNHEY and CDR2 is SMNVEV (reference sequence). Written as DNA, the CDR3 is TGTGCCAGCAGTTTATCGGGGGCCAATGAGCAGTTCTTC. Protein sequence: CASSLSGANEQFF.

The chain joins TRBV5-1 to TRBJ2-7; D call uncertain. The V gene's germline CDR1 is SGHRS and CDR2 YFSETQ. The CDR3 totals 15 residues. V dropped 0 bases and J dropped 0 bases, with 10 bases sitting between them. CDR3 region: CASSLGSLSSYEQYF. CDR3 nucleotide sequence: TGCGCCAGCAGCTTGGGCTCGCTGAGCTCCTACGAGCAGTACTTC.

The rearrangement links TRBV4-1 to TRBJ2-2; possible D gene TRBD2, 6 bases. This CDR3 is built from 16 residues. V was trimmed by 2 bases and J by 2 bases, leaving 12 bases between them. The germline V gene encodes CDR1 MGHRA and CDR2 YSYEKL. The CDR3, as DNA: TGCGCCAGCAGCCAACAATCCGGGACTAACACCGGGGAGCTGTTTTTT. Encoded protein: CASSQQSGTNTGELFF.

The chain is built from TRBV7-9 and TRBJ2-5; 8 bases map to TRBD1. The V and J ends lost 5 bases and 2 bases, in that order; junction bases with no gene match: 4. The CDR3 runs 14 residues. Germline lookup yields CDR1 SEHNR and CDR2 FQNEAQ (reference sequence). The chain's CDR3 is CASSRRDRQETQYF. The DNA for the CDR3 is TGTGCCAGCAGCCGAAGGGACAGGCAAGAGACCCAGTACTTC.

This clone was picked up a small number of times. The chain has TRBV29-1 and TRBJ2-3, with D tentatively TRBD1 (5 bases). Germline V gives CDR1 SQVTM, CDR2 ANQGSEA. V lost 1 base to trimming and J lost 6 bases, with 17 bases between them. There are 15 residues in the CDR3. In DNA, the CDR3 is TGCAGCGTTGAAGGGACCGACTCCCCAGGGGATACGCAGTATTTT. Encoded protein: CSVEGTDSPGDTQYF.

This chain joins TRBV27 and TRBJ2-3, with a weak D call TRBD1 (5 bases). V was clipped by 1 base and J by 5 bases, with 10 bases between them. This CDR3 has 14 amino acids. The germline gives CDR1 MNHEY, CDR2 SMNVEV (reference sequence). The CDR3 coding sequence is TGTGCCAGCAGTTTATTTCAGGGTGAAGATACGCAGTATTTT. Its protein product is CASSLFQGEDTQYF.

The V call is TRBV7-6, the J call TRBJ2-5; 10 nucleotides line up with TRBD2. This CDR3 contains 15 residues. Germline CDR1 and CDR2: SGHVS and FNYEAQ. V shed 4 bases and J 3 bases; nucleotides not matched to a gene: 5. The DNA of the CDR3 is TGTGCCAGCAGCTCCAAGCGGGAGGGGAAAGAGACCCAGTACTTC. Translating gives CASSSKREGKETQYF.

This chain connects TRBV7-9 to TRBJ2-3; a weak D match, TRBD2 (6 bases). Deletions cut 8 bases from V and 3 bases from J, with 6 bases between. The CDR3 contains 11 residues. CDR1 and CDR2 (germline): SEHNR, FQNEAQ (reference sequence). The CDR3: CASGGTDTQYF. DNA for the CDR3: TGTGCCAGCGGAGGGACAGATACGCAGTATTTT.

The chain couples TRBV28 to TRBJ1-5, with TRBD1 identical over 9 bases. V lost 6 bases and J lost 2; bases outside the gene matches: 8. This CDR3 spans 16 amino acids. CDR1 MDHEN and CDR2 SYDVKM come from the germline V gene. In nucleotides, the CDR3 is TGTGCCAGCAGCTCAGGGACAGGGAGTGGCAATCAGCCCCAGCATTTT. Amino acid sequence: CASSSGTGSGNQPQHF.